This T cell receptor beta chain was found in a study of yellow fever vaccine responses in identical twins. Study-wide results and limits: Vaccine-induced T cell responses in twins were reportedly observed to appear partly convergent, partly personalized.

The V end was cut by 3 bases, the J end by 1 base, with 6 bases between. The CDR3 has 13 residues. Germline CDR1 reads SEHNR; CDR2 reads FQNEAQ (reference sequence). Turning to this clonotype: Its specificity is not known.

TCRdb used MiXCR to reprocess the RT-PCR reads, holding one entry per CDR3 protein. This table has about 700 distinct CDR3 sequences, roughly nine tenths appearing once. The sample consisted of T cells from blood (PBMCs), unsorted or a sorted subset (not recorded which), taken before or after yellow fever vaccination (not recorded which). This sequence joins TRBV7-9 and TRBJ1-1; no clear D gene. This clonotype was obtained from a female donor who received the yellow fever vaccine. The chain's CDR3 is CASSLSGNTEAFF. CDR3 DNA sequence: TGTGCCAGCAGCTTGTCCGGGAACACTGAAGCTTTCTTT.